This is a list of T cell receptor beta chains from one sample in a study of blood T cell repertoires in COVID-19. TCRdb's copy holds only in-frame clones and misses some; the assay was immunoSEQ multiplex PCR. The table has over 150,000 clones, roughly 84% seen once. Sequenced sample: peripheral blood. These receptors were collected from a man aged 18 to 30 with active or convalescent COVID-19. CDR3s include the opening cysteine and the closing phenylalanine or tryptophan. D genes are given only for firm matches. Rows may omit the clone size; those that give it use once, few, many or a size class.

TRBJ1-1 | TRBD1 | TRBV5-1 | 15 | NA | TGCGCCAGCAGCTTCAGGACAGGGGTGGTTACTGAAGCTTTCTTT | CASSFRTGVVTEAFF
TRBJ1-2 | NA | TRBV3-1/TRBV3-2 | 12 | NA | TGTGCCAGCAGCCAAAGGGGTATTGGCTACACCTTC | CASSQRGIGYTF
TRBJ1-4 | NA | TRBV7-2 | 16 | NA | TGTGCCAGCAGCTCAGATGGACACTCAAGGGGTGAAAAACTGTTTTTT | CASSSDGHSRGEKLFF
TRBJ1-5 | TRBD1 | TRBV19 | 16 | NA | TGTGCCAGTAGTACCGGGACAGGGGCCCTCAATCAGCCCCAGCATTTT | CASSTGTGALNQPQHF
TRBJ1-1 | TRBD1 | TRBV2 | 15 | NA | TGTGCCAGCAGTGGGCAAACAGGGGTATCGTCTGAAGCTTTCTTT | CASSGQTGVSSEAFF
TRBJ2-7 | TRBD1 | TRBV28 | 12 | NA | TGTGCCATCACAGGGGGAACGGGCGAGCAGTACTTC | CAITGGTGEQYF
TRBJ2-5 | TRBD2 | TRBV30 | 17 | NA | TGTGCCTGGAGTGTACGGGTTCTAGCGGGAGGGAGGGAGACCCAGTACTTC | CAWSVRVLAGGRETQYF
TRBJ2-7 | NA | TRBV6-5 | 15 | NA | TGTGCCAGCACCGTCGCGCGGGCCGGTACCTACGAGCAGTACTTC | CASTVARAGTYEQYF
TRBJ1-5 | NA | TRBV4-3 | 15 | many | TGCGCCAGCAGCCAAGAGGTCGGAGGGGATCAGCCCCAGCATTTT | CASSQEVGGDQPQHF
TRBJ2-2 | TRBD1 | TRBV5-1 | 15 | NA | TGCGCCAGCAGCTCCCAGGGGGCTGACACCGGGGAGCTGTTTTTT | CASSSQGADTGELFF
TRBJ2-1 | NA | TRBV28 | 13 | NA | TGTGCCAGCAGTTTGCAGCGGTACAATGAGCAGTTCTTC | CASSLQRYNEQFF
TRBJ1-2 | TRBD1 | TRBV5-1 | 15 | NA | TGCGCCAGCGGAGGACAGGGGGTAGGAATTTTTGGCTACACCTTC | CASGGQGVGIFGYTF
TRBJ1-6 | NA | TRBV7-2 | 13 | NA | TGTGCCAGCAGCTTAGGCGTGAATTCACCCCTCCACTTT | CASSLGVNSPLHF
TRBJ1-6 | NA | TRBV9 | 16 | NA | TGTGCCAGCAGCGTTGGTCAGGGCAGGTATAATTCACCCCTCCACTTT | CASSVGQGRYNSPLHF
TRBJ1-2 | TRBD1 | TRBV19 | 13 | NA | TGTGCCAGTAGTATTAGAGACAGGGACGGCTACACCTTC | CASSIRDRDGYTF
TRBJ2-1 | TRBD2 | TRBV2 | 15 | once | TGTGCCAGTGCGGGGGGACCCCCCTCGTACAATGAGCAGTTCTTC | CASAGGPPSYNEQFF
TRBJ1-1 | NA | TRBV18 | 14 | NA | TGTGCCAGCTCACCCGACAGGTCCCGGGGTGAAGCTTTCTTT | CASSPDRSRGEAFF
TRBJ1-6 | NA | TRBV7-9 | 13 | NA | TGTGCCAGCAGCTTAGCTCCGGATTCACCCCTCCACTTT | CASSLAPDSPLHF
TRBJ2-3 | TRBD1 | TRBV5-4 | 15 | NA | TGTGCCAGCAGCTTGTTTGACAGGGTCACAGATACGCAGTATTTT | CASSLFDRVTDTQYF
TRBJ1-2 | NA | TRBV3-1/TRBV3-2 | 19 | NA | TGTGCCAGCAGCCACGGGACCGGGACAAGGGATCCCCCTAACTATGGCTACACCTTC | CASSHGTGTRDPPNYGYTF
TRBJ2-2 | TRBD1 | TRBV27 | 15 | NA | TGTGCCAGCAGGGGGACAGGCTCGAACACCGGGGAGCTGTTTTTT | CASRGTGSNTGELFF
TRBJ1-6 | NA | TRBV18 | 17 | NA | TGTGCCAGCTCACCCTCACCGCTCGGGGGGGCCCGTTCACCCCTCCACTTT | CASSPSPLGGARSPLHF
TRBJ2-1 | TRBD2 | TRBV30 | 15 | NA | TGTGCCTGGAGTGTTCGGACTAGCGGGATCAATGAGCAGTTCTTC | CAWSVRTSGINEQFF
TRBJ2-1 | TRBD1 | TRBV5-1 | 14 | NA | TGCGCCAGCAGCTGGGACAGATTCTACAATGAGCAGTTCTTC | CASSWDRFYNEQFF
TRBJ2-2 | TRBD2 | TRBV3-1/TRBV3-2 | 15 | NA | TGTGCCAGCAGCCCCCTAGCGGGAGGGACCGGGGAGCTGTTTTTT | CASSPLAGGTGELFF
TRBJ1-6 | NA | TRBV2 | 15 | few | TGTGCCAGCAGCCCCAGGAGGCCCTATAATTCACCCCTCCACTTT | CASSPRRPYNSPLHF
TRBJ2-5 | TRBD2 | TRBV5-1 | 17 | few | TGCGCCAGCAGCTTGGTTTCAAGCGGGGGGGCCAAGGAGACCCAGTACTTC | CASSLVSSGGAKETQYF
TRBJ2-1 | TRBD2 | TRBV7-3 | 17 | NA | TGTGCCAGCAGCTTAAGGGCTAGCGGGAGTGCAGACAATGAGCAGTTCTTC | CASSLRASGSADNEQFF
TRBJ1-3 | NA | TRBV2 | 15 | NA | TGTGCCAGCACGACCGGACTTAGCTCTGGAAACACCATATATTTT | CASTTGLSSGNTIYF
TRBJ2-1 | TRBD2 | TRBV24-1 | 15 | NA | TGTGCCACCAGTGACTTGGGACTAGCGATAGATGAGCAGTTCTTC | CATSDLGLAIDEQFF
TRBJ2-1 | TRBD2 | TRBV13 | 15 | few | TGTGCCAGCAGCTTAATAGCGGGAGGTTTCAATGAGCAGTTCTTC | CASSLIAGGFNEQFF
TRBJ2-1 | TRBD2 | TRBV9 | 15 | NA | TGTGCCAGCAGCCCAGTACTCTCGCGGGAGGGTGAGCAGTTCTTC | CASSPVLSREGEQFF
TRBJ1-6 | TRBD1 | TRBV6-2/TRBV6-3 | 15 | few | TGTGCCAGCAGTTACGGGGGACAGGGACGGTCACCCCTCCACTTT | CASSYGGQGRSPLHF
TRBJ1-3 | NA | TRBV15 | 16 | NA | TGTGCCACCAGCAGAGATCTAGGGGGAACTGGAAACACCATATATTTT | CATSRDLGGTGNTIYF
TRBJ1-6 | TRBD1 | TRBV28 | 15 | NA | TGTGCCAGCAGTTGGAGGGGGCGAGGGGGTTCACCCCTCCACTTT | CASSWRGRGGSPLHF
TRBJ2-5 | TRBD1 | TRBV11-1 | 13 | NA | TGTGCCACCCTAGACAGGGACCGAGAGACCCAGTACTTC | CATLDRDRETQYF